The entry below describes one TCR beta chain. This sample was taken from a study of blood T cell repertoires in COVID-19. Study overall: Italy, Spain and the United States were the sources of the convalescent and acute COVID-19 samples. PBMCs, B-cell-depleted T cells, or T cells provided the cDNA or gDNA that made up the material.

This CDR3 has 16 residues. CDR1 and CDR2 (germline): SGHNT, YENEEA. Deletions cut 5 bases from V and 0 bases from J, with 14 bases between. Patients of the Seattle cohort, enrolled during active infection, were followed longitudinally. Original processing notes: Amplified reference gene primers provided the basis for estimating nucleated cell counts. Data came from immunoSEQ multiplex PCR; TCRdb stores just in-frame clones and leaves some out. The V and J calls and clone size are taken from that table; D and trimming were inferred from the DNA. In the table there are roughly 160,000 clones, about 87% of which are singletons.

The TCR originated in a man aged 55 to 70 with COVID-19, enrolled during active disease. Sequenced input: peripheral blood. This chain connects TRBV11-3 to TRBJ1-3; possible D gene TRBD1, 5 bases. The CDR3 sequence: CASSPRGPASGNTIYF. Written as DNA, the CDR3 is TGTGCCAGCAGCCCGCGGGGACCGGCCTCTGGAAACACCATATATTTT.